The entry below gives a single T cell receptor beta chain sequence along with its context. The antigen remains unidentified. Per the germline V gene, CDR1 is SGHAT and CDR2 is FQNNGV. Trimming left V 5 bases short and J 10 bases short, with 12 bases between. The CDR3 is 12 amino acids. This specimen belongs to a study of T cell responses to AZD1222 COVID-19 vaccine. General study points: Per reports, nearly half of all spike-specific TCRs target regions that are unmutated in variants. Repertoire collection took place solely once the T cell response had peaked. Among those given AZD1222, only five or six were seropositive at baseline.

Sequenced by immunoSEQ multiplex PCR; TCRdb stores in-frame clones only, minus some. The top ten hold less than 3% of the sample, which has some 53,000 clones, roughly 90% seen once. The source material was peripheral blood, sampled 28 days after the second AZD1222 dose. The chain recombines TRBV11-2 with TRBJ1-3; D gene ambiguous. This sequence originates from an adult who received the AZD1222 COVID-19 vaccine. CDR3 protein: CASSPDSGTIYF. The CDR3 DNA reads TGTGCCAGCAGCCCTGACTCCGGGACCATATATTTT.